This T cell receptor (beta chain) stems from a study of persistence of HIV-infected CD4 T cells. Overall study context: A couple of participants gave one leukapheresis sample; others gave up to roughly 180 mL blood repeatedly.

Germline V gene lookup returns CDR1 SGHRS and CDR2 YFSETQ. This CDR3 is 15 amino acids long. J gave up 2 bases and V 2 bases, and 2 bases lay outside the gene matches. Sequencing used immunoSEQ version 4 in survey mode. The repertoire was sequenced with immunoSEQ multiplex PCR; TCRdb's copy has only in-frame clones and lacks some. The sample consists of tens of thousands of clones, 65% to 75% of them appearing once. The stimulus was an HIV-1 Gag 15-mer peptide pool, 0.85 to 1 ug/peptide/mL. Sorting selected CD4+ T cells upregulating both CD40 ligand and CD69. These HIV-1-infected adults initiated suppressive ART in chronic infection. Remarks on this clone: No antigen is known for it.

The clonotype comes from an adult man with HIV who was CMV-seropositive. This material consisted of CD4+ T cells sorted from PBMCs after roughly 18-hour stimulation, taken from a patient who received antiretroviral therapy. V is TRBV5-1 and J is TRBJ2-7, with TRBD2 matching 12 bases. In DNA form, the CDR3 reads TGCGCCAGCAGCTTCTGGACTAGCGGGGCCTACGAGCAGTACTTC. Protein product: CASSFWTSGAYEQYF.